This entry lists 21 T cell receptor beta chains sequenced from one sample in a study of cytomegalovirus exposure and HLA in healthy donors. TCRdb's table, derived via immunoSEQ multiplex PCR, lists solely in-frame clones and lacks some. The sample contains 250,000 to 400,000 clones, 88% of which appear only once. The sequencing input was PBMCs. These receptors came from a man younger than 45 in good health and CMV-seronegative.

The chain joins TRBV6-5 to TRBJ2-3; 11 bases agree with TRBD1. CDR1 is MNHEY, CDR2 SVGAGI, per germline. The CDR3 covers 15 residues. V lost 5 bases and J lost 7; bases outside the gene matches: 8. CDR3 nucleotides: TGTGCCAGCAGTCCAGGGACAGGGGGTTTTAATACGCAGTATTTT. This codes for CASSPGTGGFNTQYF.

The chain couples TRBV12-5 to TRBJ2-4; TRBD1 matches at 9 bases. The CDR3 contains 14 residues. Per the germline V gene, CDR1 is LGHNT and CDR2 is FRNRAP. Germline trimming cut 6 bases from V and 3 bases from J; bases unmatched to any gene: 3. CDR3 sequence (DNA): TGTGCTAGTGGCCTGGGACAGGGCAAAAACATTCAGTACTTC. This sequence encodes CASGLGQGKNIQYF.

This chain joins TRBV11-2 and TRBJ2-7, with D uncertain. Germline values: CDR1 SGHAT, CDR2 FQNNGV. The CDR3 contains 12 residues. V lost 1 base and J lost 7, with 8 bases in between. The CDR3 DNA reads TGTGCCAGCAGCTTAGGGGCAACAGAGCAGTACTTC. This codes for CASSLGATEQYF. The variable domain in full, with the rest retrieved from reference TRBV11-2 and TRBJ2-7, is EAGVAQSPRYKIIEKRQSVAFWCNPISGHATLYWYQQILGQGPKLLIQFQNNGVVDDSQLPKDRFSAERLKGVDSTLKIQPAKLEDSAVYLCASSLGATEQYFGPGTRLTVT.

The chain employs TRBV5-1 and TRBJ1-2, with D possibly TRBD1 on 5 matching bases. The CDR3 contains 14 residues. V was pared by 1 base and J by 2 bases, with 9 bases between. The germline gives CDR1 SGHRS, CDR2 YFSETQ. CDR3 amino acids: CASSLMPGNYGYTF. The CDR3 DNA reads as TGCGCCAGCAGCTTGATGCCAGGGAACTATGGCTACACCTTC.

The V and J genes are TRBV5-1 and TRBJ1-2; D call uncertain. V was clipped by 2 bases and J by 8 bases, with 16 bases between them. The CDR3 spans 14 residues. CDR1 and CDR2 from the germline V gene are SGHRS and YFSETQ. The DNA for the CDR3 is TGCGCCAGCAGCTTAATTCCGGACCCGGGGGGCTACACCTTC. Translation: CASSLIPDPGGYTF.

The count of this clone is one. The chain has TRBV21-1 and TRBJ2-7; the D segment call TRBD1 is taken from the table without a DNA check. TRBV21-1 is designated a pseudogene. The CDR3 loop spans 15 amino acids. CDR3 protein: CASSKAHRDIHEQYF. CDR3 in DNA: TGTGCCAGCAGCAAAGCCCACAGGGACATCCACGAGCAGTACTTC.

This clone was counted once. This chain links TRBV4-2 with TRBJ2-5; D is ambiguous. The CDR3 contains 15 residues. Trimming shortened V by 1 base and J by 2 bases, and 11 bases separated the two germline ends. Germline values: CDR1 LGHNA, CDR2 YNFKEQ. CDR3 amino acids: CASSQAVWQQETQYF. DNA of the CDR3: TGTGCCAGCAGCCAAGCCGTATGGCAGCAAGAGACCCAGTACTTC.

The V gene is TRBV4-2, the J gene TRBJ2-7; weak D call: TRBD1 (6 bases). There are 15 residues in the CDR3. Trimming left V 1 base short and J 0 bases short, with 10 bases between. Germline V CDR1 and CDR2: LGHNA, YNFKEQ. The DNA of the CDR3 is TGTGCCAGCAGCCAAGCGGGGACAACCTCCTACGAGCAGTACTTC. This gives the protein CASSQAGTTSYEQYF.

V usage is TRBV12-5 and J usage is TRBJ1-1, with TRBD1 matching 8 bases. With V trimmed by 0 bases and J by 1 base, 19 bases remained unmatched. The CDR3 has 21 amino acids. Germline V CDR1 and CDR2: LGHNT, FRNRAP. This CDR3 is CASGLVRVLYDRGYENTEAFF. For the CDR3, the DNA is TGTGCTAGTGGTTTGGTACGGGTACTCTACGACAGGGGCTACGAGAACACTGAAGCTTTCTTT.

This chain's CDR3 is CASSLSEDQPQHF. In DNA form, the CDR3 reads TGTGCCAGCAGCCTTTCGGAGGATCAGCCCCAGCATTTT. This chain connects TRBV4-2 to TRBJ1-5; D is uncertain. Trimming removed 4 bases at V and 5 bases at J, with 9 bases between. CDR1 and CDR2 from the germline V gene are LGHNA and YNFKEQ. The CDR3 totals 13 residues.

The chain recombines TRBV6-5 with TRBJ2-5; 7 bases fit TRBD2. Per the germline V gene, CDR1 is MNHEY and CDR2 is SVGAGI. V dropped 6 bases and J dropped 4; count of bases not matched to a gene: 8. The CDR3 contains 14 residues. CDR3 bases: TGTGCCAGCAGCGCCGGGAGGATGGGAGAGACCCAGTACTTC. Translated: CASSAGRMGETQYF.

The chain couples TRBV11-2 to TRBJ2-5; D perhaps matches TRBD1 (5 bases). This CDR3 has 15 amino acids. Germline CDR1 SGHAT, CDR2 FQNNGV. Trimming left V 0 bases short and J 7 bases short, with 15 bases between. The CDR3 sequence: CASSLDSTARGTQYF. CDR3 nucleotide sequence: TGTGCCAGCAGCTTAGATTCGACAGCAAGGGGGACCCAGTACTTC. Filled out from reference TRBV11-2 and TRBJ2-5, the complete variable domain reads EAGVAQSPRYKIIEKRQSVAFWCNPISGHATLYWYQQILGQGPKLLIQFQNNGVVDDSQLPKDRFSAERLKGVDSTLKIQPAKLEDSAVYLCASSLDSTARGTQYFGPGTRLLVL.

V usage is TRBV5-6 and J usage is TRBJ2-3, with 10 bases lining up with TRBD1. V trimming: 0 bases; J trimming: 4 bases; junction bases outside the gene matches: 2. The CDR3 runs 15 residues. The germline V gene has CDR1 SGHDT and CDR2 YYEEEE. DNA for the CDR3: TGTGCCAGCAGCTTGGGGACAGGGGGACCAGATACGCAGTATTTT. Encoded protein: CASSLGTGGPDTQYF.

Notes on this clone: In the same sample, other DNA sequences code for this CDR3. The chain is built from TRBV27 and TRBJ1-2, with D maybe TRBD1 (6 bases). The CDR3 totals 13 residues. The V end lost 3 bases, the J end lost 5 bases, and 10 bases lay between the germline ends. CDR1 and CDR2 from the germline V gene are MNHEY and SMNVEV (reference sequence). The CDR3 spells CASSFGQNYGYTF. The CDR3 DNA reads as TGTGCCAGCAGTTTTGGACAGAATTATGGCTACACCTTC.

The chain joins TRBV19 to TRBJ1-5; D is unresolved. CDR3 length: 15 amino acids. The ends were cut back, 5 bases at V and 0 bases at J, with 11 bases in the middle. CDR1 and CDR2 (germline): LNHDA, SQIVND (reference sequence). CDR3 region: CASSAGGSSNQPQHF. Here the CDR3 DNA reads TGTGCCAGTAGTGCGGGAGGGTCTAGCAATCAGCCCCAGCATTTT.

CDR3 sequence: CASSVTGQGAKAFF. The DNA for the CDR3 is TGTGCCAGCAGTGTAACCGGACAGGGGGCAAAAGCTTTCTTT. The chain uses TRBV6-5 and TRBJ1-1; 11 bases fit TRBD1. The length of the CDR3 is 14 residues. Per germline, CDR1 MNHEY and CDR2 SVGAGI. The ends lost 5 bases at V and 9 bases at J; junction bases unmatched: 8.

This sequence joins TRBV18 and TRBJ2-2; D may be TRBD1 (6 bases). The CDR3 is 17 amino acids. V lost 3 bases, J lost 0 bases, and 14 bases lay in between. Germline V gene lookup returns CDR1 KGHSH and CDR2 LQKENI. The CDR3 here is CASSPLTGEPNTGELFF. The CDR3 DNA reads as TGTGCCAGCTCACCCTTGACAGGTGAACCGAACACCGGGGAGCTGTTTTTT.

J is TRBJ1-4 and V is TRBV6-1; 8 bases align to TRBD1. This CDR3 region has 13 residues. Trimming removed 4 bases from V and 8 bases from J; junction bases left unmatched: 3. Per germline, CDR1 MNHNS and CDR2 SASEGT. CDR3 nucleotide sequence: TGTGCCAGCAGTGGGACAGGGTACGAAAAACTGTTTTTT. Its protein is CASSGTGYEKLFF.

CDR3 sequence reads: CSASGTVEAFF. The CDR3 nucleotides are TGCAGTGCTTCCGGGACTGTTGAAGCTTTCTTT. The rearrangement joins TRBV20-1 to TRBJ1-1; weak D call: TRBD1 (5 bases). The V gene's germline CDR1 is DFQATT and CDR2 SNEGSKA (reference sequence). This CDR3 contains 11 residues. V was cut by 5 bases and J by 7 bases, with 11 bases left in between.

The chain joins TRBV11-3 to TRBJ2-1; D gene uncertain. Trimming took off 1 base at V and 8 bases at J, with 9 bases between the two ends. CDR3 length equals 13 residues. Germline-derived CDR1 and CDR2 are SGHNT and YENEEA. The chain's CDR3 is CASSLGSLDEQFF. DNA of the CDR3: TGTGCCAGCAGCTTAGGTAGTCTTGATGAGCAGTTCTTC.

The chain has TRBV5-6 and TRBJ2-7, with D unresolved. Trimming stripped 4 bases from V and 4 bases from J, with 12 bases between. CDR3 size: 13 residues. Germline-derived CDR1 and CDR2 are SGHDT and YYEEEE. CDR3 protein: CASSPQSRYEQYF. The CDR3 region has the DNA TGTGCCAGCAGCCCTCAATCCAGGTACGAGCAGTACTTC.